Presented here are 20 T cell receptor beta chains from one specimen sequenced in a study of blood T cell repertoires in COVID-19 (dated by TCRdb to the early 2020s). Library prep was done by the immunoSEQ multiplex PCR assay. TCRdb carries this immuneACCESS record with in-frame sequences only. Its versions omit some clonotypes, under half of them owing to an unresolved V gene in the studies checked, with the rest unexplained. This sample gives just over 80,000 clones in total; 65% to 90% of them show up just once. Clones ranked in the top ten supply 44% of the sample. The sample comprised peripheral blood. The receptors here all came from an elderly man with acute or convalescent COVID-19.

The gene calls are TRBV10-3 and TRBJ1-1; tentatively, D is TRBD1 (5 bases). Looked up from germline, CDR1 is ENHRY and CDR2 is SYGVKD. This CDR3 has 14 amino acids. Trimming cost V 4 bases and J 4 bases, with 13 bases left between them. Here the CDR3 reads CAISGKGRGTEAFF. The CDR3 region has the DNA TGTGCCATCAGTGGTAAGGGGCGAGGCACTGAAGCTTTCTTT.

The chain joins TRBV7-2 to TRBJ2-1; the match to TRBD2 covers 12 bases. The germline V gene has CDR1 SGHTA and CDR2 FQGNSA. The V segment lost 4 bases and the J segment 13 bases; nucleotides outside the gene matches: 17. This CDR3 has 17 amino acids. The CDR3, as DNA: TGTGCCAGCAGCTCCCTCGGGGCTAGCGGGAGGGATCCCTTACAGTTCTTC. Translation: CASSSLGASGRDPLQFF.

The chain combines TRBV29-1 with TRBJ2-3, with a weak D call TRBD2 (6 bases). CDR1 is SQVTM and CDR2 is ANQGSEA in the germline V gene. Trimming took off 6 bases at V and 0 bases at J, with 13 bases between the two ends. The CDR3 extends over 14 amino acids. The CDR3 sequence is CSVWDGRSTDTQYF. The CDR3 coding sequence is TGCAGCGTATGGGACGGGAGAAGCACAGATACGCAGTATTTT.

The chain recombines TRBV6-2 or TRBV6-3 with TRBJ1-6, with TRBD1 identical over 9 bases. Germline assignment: CDR1 MNHEY and CDR2 SVGEGT. The length of the CDR3 is 15 residues. With V trimmed by 5 bases and J by 6 bases, 5 bases remained unmatched. In DNA form, the CDR3 reads TGTGCCAGCAGTCATCCGGGACAGGGTAATTCACCCCTCCACTTT. Translation: CASSHPGQGNSPLHF.

This clone showed up just once. This rearrangement joins TRBV19 to TRBJ2-2; D might be TRBD2 (6 bases). Between the trimmed V and J ends, which lost 8 bases and 1 base, there was a span of 20 bases. CDR1 LNHDA and CDR2 SQIVND come from the germline V gene (reference sequence). This CDR3 is 17 amino acids long. In nucleotides, the CDR3 is TGTGCCAGTTTAAGTAGGGTGGGGCGGGAGAACACCGGGGAGCTGTTTTTT. Its protein is CASLSRVGRENTGELFF.

This clone was counted between two and nine times. This chain uses TRBV7-9 with TRBJ2-1, with TRBD2 matching 15 bases. The ends lost 5 bases at V and 12 bases at J; junction bases unmatched: 2. Germline V gene sequence: CDR1 SEHNR, CDR2 FQNEAQ (reference sequence). This CDR3 has 13 amino acids. The CDR3 nucleotides are TGTGCCAGCAGCCCGGGACTAGCGGGAGGGCAGTTCTTC. Amino acids: CASSPGLAGGQFF.

This rearrangement joins TRBV30 to TRBJ1-2; the match to TRBD1 covers 7 bases. J gave up 4 bases and V 2 bases, and 4 bases lay outside the gene matches. Looked up from germline, CDR1 is GTSNPN and CDR2 is SVGIG (reference sequence). The CDR3 has 13 residues. The CDR3 DNA reads TGTGCCTGGAGTACCGACAGGGCCTATGGCTACACCTTC. Protein sequence: CAWSTDRAYGYTF.

The CDR3: CASNPRGGGEKLFF. CDR3 in DNA: TGTGCCAGCAACCCTAGGGGGGGTGGGGAAAAACTGTTTTTT. J is TRBJ1-4 and V is TRBV28, with TRBD1 as a possible D gene (6 bases). Germline-derived CDR1 and CDR2 are MDHEN and SYDVKM. Trimming removed 7 bases at V and 8 bases at J, with 17 bases between. This CDR3 is built from 14 residues. Drawing the rest from reference TRBV28 and TRBJ1-4, the complete variable domain is DVKVTQSSRYLVKRTGEKVFLECVQDMDHENMFWYRQDPGLGLRLIYFSYDVKMKEKGDIPEGYSVSREKKERFSLILESASTNQTSMYLCASNPRGGGEKLFFGSGTQLSVL.

The chain links TRBV7-2 to TRBJ1-2; 11 bases align to TRBD1. The ends lost 3 bases at V and 5 bases at J; junction bases unmatched: 2. CDR1 is SGHTA, CDR2 FQGNSA, per germline. This CDR3 has 14 amino acids. The chain's CDR3 is CASSFGQGAYGYTF. The CDR3, as DNA: TGTGCCAGCAGCTTCGGACAGGGGGCTTATGGCTACACCTTC.

The V gene is TRBV14, the J gene TRBJ2-1; 7 bases align to TRBD1. This CDR3 region has 16 residues. V shed 2 bases and J 4 bases; nucleotides not matched to a gene: 8. CDR1 SGHDN and CDR2 FVKESK come from the germline V gene. The CDR3 loop is CASSQQTGWRYNEQFF. The CDR3 DNA reads as TGTGCCAGCAGCCAACAGACAGGGTGGAGGTACAATGAGCAGTTCTTC.

This clone was picked up a small number of times. The genes are TRBV5-1 and TRBJ1-2, with D hard to call. This CDR3 contains 15 residues. Germline values: CDR1 SGHRS, CDR2 YFSETQ. Trimming shortened V by 3 bases and J by 0 bases, and 12 bases separated the two germline ends. The CDR3 DNA sequence: TGCGCCAGCAGCTCCTCAGATACAGCTAACTATGGCTACACCTTC. Amino acids: CASSSSDTANYGYTF. The full variable domain, completed using reference TRBV5-1 and TRBJ1-2, is KAGVTQTPRYLIKTRGQQVTLSCSPISGHRSVSWYQQTPGQGLQFLFEYFSETQRNKGNFPGRFSGRQFSNSRSEMNVSTLELGDSALYLCASSSSDTANYGYTFGSGTRLTVV.

This chain joins TRBV18 and TRBJ1-2; 8 bases are a match to TRBD1. Trimming took 3 bases from V and 2 from J; bases not matched to a gene: 2. CDR3 length: 14 residues. Germline-derived CDR1 and CDR2 are KGHSH and LQKENI. CDR3 sequence reads: CASSPRQGNYGYTF. In DNA form, the CDR3 reads TGTGCCAGCTCACCCAGACAGGGGAACTATGGCTACACCTTC.

The chain combines TRBV29-1 with TRBJ2-1; D gene uncertain. The CDR3 is 15 amino acids. Trimming removed 7 bases from V and 0 bases from J, with 16 bases in between. Germline CDR1 SQVTM, CDR2 ANQGSEA. The CDR3 DNA follows: TGCAGCGCTGAGACTCGAACGTTCTCCTACAATGAGCAGTTCTTC. Its protein is CSAETRTFSYNEQFF.

This clone was seen ten or more times. V and J are TRBV27 and TRBJ1-1; 8 bases align to TRBD1. Germline CDR1 reads MNHEY; CDR2 reads SMNVEV (reference sequence). The CDR3 extends over 17 amino acids. The V segment lost 4 bases and the J segment 4 bases; nucleotides outside the gene matches: 14. In DNA form, the CDR3 reads TGTGCCAGCAGTTCCTACCCCCAGGGGGCCTACGGCACTGAAGCTTTCTTT. This sequence encodes CASSSYPQGAYGTEAFF.

The chain joins TRBV7-2 to TRBJ2-4; 7 nucleotides align to TRBD1. The CDR3 is 14 residues long. The germline gives CDR1 SGHTA, CDR2 FQGNSA. The V gene end was trimmed by 2 bases and the J gene end by 6 bases; junction bases not matched to a gene: 4. CDR3 in amino acids: CASSLSNRGNIQYF. DNA of the CDR3: TGTGCCAGCAGCTTATCGAACAGGGGAAACATTCAGTACTTC.

The V call is TRBV7-3, the J call TRBJ2-3; perhaps TRBD2 as D (5 bases). Between the trimmed V and J ends, which lost 5 bases and 5 bases, there was a span of 11 bases. This CDR3 comprises 13 residues. Germline V gene data show CDR1 as SGHTA and CDR2 as FQGTGA. CDR3 residues: CASSPEAVDTQYF. CDR3 bases: TGTGCCAGCAGCCCGGAAGCGGTAGATACGCAGTATTTT.

The chain has TRBV30 and TRBJ1-3; 10 bases align to TRBD1. This CDR3 spans 17 amino acids. V lost 3 bases and J lost 4; bases outside the gene matches: 12. Germline loops: CDR1 GTSNPN, CDR2 SVGIG (reference sequence). CDR3 loop: CAWRTGGAKSPGNTIYF. CDR3 bases: TGTGCCTGGAGGACAGGGGGCGCTAAATCCCCCGGAAACACCATATATTTT.

This clone was found a few times. J is TRBJ1-6 and V is TRBV7-8; TRBD1 might be the D (5 bases). The CDR3 is 18 amino acids. Trimming shortened V by 2 bases and J by 6 bases, and 20 bases separated the two germline ends. CDR1 SGHVS and CDR2 FQNEAQ come from the germline V gene. This CDR3 reads CASSLSQQLNGGNSPLHF. CDR3 sequence (DNA): TGTGCCAGCAGCTTAAGTCAACAGCTGAACGGGGGTAATTCACCCCTCCACTTT. Complete variable domain (other parts from reference TRBV7-8 and TRBJ1-6): GAGVSQSPRYKVAKRGQDVALRCDPISGHVSLFWYQQALGQGPEFLTYFQNEAQLDKSGLPSDRFFAERPEGSVSTLKIQRTQQEDSAVYLCASSLSQQLNGGNSPLHFGNGTRLTVT.

V gene TRBV4-2 combines with J gene TRBJ1-4, with a tentative D call TRBD1 (6 bases). Germline CDR1 and CDR2: LGHNA and YNFKEQ. The CDR3 has 15 residues. V gave up 6 bases and J gave up 0 bases, with 11 bases separating them. Written as DNA, the CDR3 is TGTGCCAGCAGGCAAAGGGGGTCAACTAATGAAAAACTGTTTTTT. It translates to CASRQRGSTNEKLFF.

This rearrangement joins TRBV7-2 to TRBJ2-1; D might be TRBD2 (6 bases). V was pared by 2 bases and J by 3 bases, with 11 bases between. The CDR3 has 15 residues. Germline CDR1 reads SGHTA; CDR2 reads FQGNSA. The CDR3 loop is CASSLTGDFYNEQFF. DNA for the CDR3: TGTGCCAGCAGCTTAACCGGGGACTTCTACAATGAGCAGTTCTTC.